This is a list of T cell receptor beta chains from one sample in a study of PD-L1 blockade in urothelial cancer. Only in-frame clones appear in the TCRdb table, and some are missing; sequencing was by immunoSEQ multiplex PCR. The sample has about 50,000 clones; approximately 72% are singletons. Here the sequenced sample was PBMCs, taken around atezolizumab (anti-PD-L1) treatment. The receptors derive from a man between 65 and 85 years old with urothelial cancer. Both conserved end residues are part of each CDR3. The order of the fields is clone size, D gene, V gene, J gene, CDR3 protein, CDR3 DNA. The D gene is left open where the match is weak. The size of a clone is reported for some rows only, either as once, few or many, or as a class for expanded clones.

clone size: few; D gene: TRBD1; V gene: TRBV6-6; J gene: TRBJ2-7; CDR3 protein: CASSYSGDRVHEQYF; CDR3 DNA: TGTGCCAGCAGTTACTCAGGGGACAGGGTTCACGAGCAGTACTTC
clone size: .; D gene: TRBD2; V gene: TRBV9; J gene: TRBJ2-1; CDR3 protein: CASSPTSGSTYNEQFF; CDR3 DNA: TGTGCCAGCAGCCCTACTAGCGGGTCTACCTACAATGAGCAGTTCTTC
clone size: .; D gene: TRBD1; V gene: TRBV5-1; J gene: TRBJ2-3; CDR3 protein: CASSLEGQGPLTDTQYF; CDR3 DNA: TGCGCCAGCAGCTTGGAAGGACAGGGGCCTTTGACAGATACGCAGTATTTT
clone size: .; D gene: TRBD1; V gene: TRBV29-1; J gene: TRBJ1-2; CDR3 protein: CSVTGTGRGVGGYTF; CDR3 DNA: TGCAGCGTCACCGGGACAGGGAGGGGCGTAGGTGGCTACACCTTC
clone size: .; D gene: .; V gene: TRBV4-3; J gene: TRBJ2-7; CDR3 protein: CASSQAVPHREDFLPEQYF; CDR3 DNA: TGCGCCAGCAGCCAAGCCGTCCCGCATAGGGAGGATTTCCTACCCGAGCAGTACTTC
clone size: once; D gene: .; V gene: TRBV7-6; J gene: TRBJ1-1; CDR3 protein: CASSLRAGTNTEAFF; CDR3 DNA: TGTGCCAGCAGCTTAAGGGCGGGGACGAACACTGAAGCTTTCTTT
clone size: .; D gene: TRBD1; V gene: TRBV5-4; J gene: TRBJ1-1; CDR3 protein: CASSWAGGTEAFF; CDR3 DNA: TGTGCCAGCAGCTGGGCAGGGGGCACTGAAGCTTTCTTT
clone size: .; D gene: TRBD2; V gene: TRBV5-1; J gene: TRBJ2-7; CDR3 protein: CASSLQTSGTSRTYEQYF; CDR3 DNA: TGCGCCAGCAGCCTCCAGACTAGCGGGACTTCCAGAACCTACGAGCAGTACTTC
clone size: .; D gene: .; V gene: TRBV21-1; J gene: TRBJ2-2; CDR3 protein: CASWRDRVFVLTGELFF; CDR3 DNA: TGTGCCAGCTGGAGGGATCGGGTCTTTGTCCTCACCGGGGAGCTGTTTTTT
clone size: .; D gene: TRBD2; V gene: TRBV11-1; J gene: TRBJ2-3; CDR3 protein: CASSFLAGASDTQYF; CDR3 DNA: TGTGCCAGCAGCTTTCTAGCGGGTGCCTCAGATACGCAGTATTTT
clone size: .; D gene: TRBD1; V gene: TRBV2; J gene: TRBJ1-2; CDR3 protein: CASSLQGAQIYGYTF; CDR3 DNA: TGTGCCAGCAGTCTACAGGGGGCGCAGATCTATGGCTACACCTTC
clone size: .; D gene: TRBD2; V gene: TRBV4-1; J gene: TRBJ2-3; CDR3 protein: CASSQDGAGGPTDTQYF; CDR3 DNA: TGCGCCAGCAGCCAAGATGGCGCGGGGGGGCCAACAGATACGCAGTATTTT
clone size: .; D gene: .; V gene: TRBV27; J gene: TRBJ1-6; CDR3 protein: CASSSLKGALHF; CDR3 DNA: TGTGCCAGCAGTTCCCTCAAGGGAGCCCTCCACTTT
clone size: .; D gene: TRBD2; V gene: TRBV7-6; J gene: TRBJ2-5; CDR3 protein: CASSYSGVETQYF; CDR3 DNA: TGTGCCAGCAGCTATAGCGGGGTGGAGACCCAGTACTTC
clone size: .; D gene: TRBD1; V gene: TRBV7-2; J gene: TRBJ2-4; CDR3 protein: CASSTGQGWRNIQYF; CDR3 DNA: TGTGCCAGCAGCACGGGACAGGGGTGGAGAAACATTCAGTACTTC
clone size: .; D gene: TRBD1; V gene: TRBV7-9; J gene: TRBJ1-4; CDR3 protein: CASSQGARTEKLFF; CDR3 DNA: TGTGCCAGCAGCCAGGGGGCGCGTACTGAAAAACTGTTTTTT
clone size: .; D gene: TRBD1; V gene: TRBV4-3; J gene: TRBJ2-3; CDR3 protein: CASSQPSNRDRVKAYQRDTQYF; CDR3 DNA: TGCGCCAGCAGCCAACCGTCGAACCGGGACAGGGTCAAGGCATACCAGCGTGATACGCAGTATTTT
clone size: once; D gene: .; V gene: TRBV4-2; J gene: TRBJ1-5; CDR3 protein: CASSQDPDQPQHF; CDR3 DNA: TGTGCCAGCAGCCAAGATCCGGATCAGCCCCAGCATTTT
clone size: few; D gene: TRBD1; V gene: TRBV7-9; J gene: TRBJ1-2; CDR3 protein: CASSFVPGQGQDGYTF; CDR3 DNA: TGTGCCAGCAGCTTCGTCCCGGGACAGGGCCAGGATGGCTACACCTTC
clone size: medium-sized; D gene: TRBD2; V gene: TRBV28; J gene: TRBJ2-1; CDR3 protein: CASSLTTSGSSYNEQFF; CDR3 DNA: TGTGCCAGCAGTTTAACTACCAGCGGGAGCTCCTACAATGAGCAGTTCTTC
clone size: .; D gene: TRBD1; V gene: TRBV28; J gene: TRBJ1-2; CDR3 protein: CASSFPEGQGALRGYTF; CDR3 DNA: TGTGCCAGCAGTTTCCCAGAGGGGCAGGGGGCTCTGAGGGGCTACACCTTC
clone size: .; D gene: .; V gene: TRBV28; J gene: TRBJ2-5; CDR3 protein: CASRPGSGQAHQETQYF; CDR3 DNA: TGTGCCAGCAGACCCGGCTCGGGACAAGCACACCAAGAGACCCAGTACTTC
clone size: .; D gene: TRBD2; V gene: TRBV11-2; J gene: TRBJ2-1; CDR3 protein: CASSLVASGGYNEQFF; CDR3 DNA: TGTGCCAGCAGCTTAGTAGCTAGCGGGGGTTACAATGAGCAGTTCTTC
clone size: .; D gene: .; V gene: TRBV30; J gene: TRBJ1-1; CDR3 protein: CAWNWGGGTEAFF; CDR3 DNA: TGTGCCTGGAACTGGGGCGGGGGGACTGAAGCTTTCTTT
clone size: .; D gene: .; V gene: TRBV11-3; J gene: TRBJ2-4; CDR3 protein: CASSPRTVQKNIQYF; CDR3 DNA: TGTGCCAGCAGCCCTCGGACAGTACAAAAAAACATTCAGTACTTC
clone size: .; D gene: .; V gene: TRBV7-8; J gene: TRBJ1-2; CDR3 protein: CASSLVVKTTLNYGYTF; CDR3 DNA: TGTGCCAGCAGCTTAGTGGTAAAAACTACCCTTAACTATGGCTACACCTTC
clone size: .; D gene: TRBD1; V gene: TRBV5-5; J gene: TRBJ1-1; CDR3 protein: CASSLASYRGEAFF; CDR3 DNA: TGTGCCAGCAGCCTCGCCTCTTACAGGGGTGAAGCTTTCTTT
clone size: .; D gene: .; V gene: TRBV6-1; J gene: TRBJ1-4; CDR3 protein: CASSEMAGKLFF; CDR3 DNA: TGTGCCAGCAGTGAAATGGCGGGGAAACTGTTTTTT
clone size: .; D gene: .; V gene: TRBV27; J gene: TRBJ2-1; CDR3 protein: CASSLMAERYGNEQFF; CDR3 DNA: TGTGCCAGCAGTTTAATGGCGGAAAGGTACGGCAATGAGCAGTTCTTC
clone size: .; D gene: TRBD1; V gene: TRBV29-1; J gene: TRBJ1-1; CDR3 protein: CSVDPVGQGALGAFF; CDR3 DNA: TGCAGCGTTGACCCAGTGGGACAGGGGGCGTTGGGGGCTTTCTTT
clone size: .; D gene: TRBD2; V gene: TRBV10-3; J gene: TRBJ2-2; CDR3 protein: CAISDRGKLAGHGELFF; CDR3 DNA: TGTGCCATCAGTGACAGGGGAAAACTAGCGGGTCACGGGGAGCTGTTTTTT
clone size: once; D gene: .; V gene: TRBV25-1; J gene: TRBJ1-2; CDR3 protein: CASSGGQGYNYGYTF; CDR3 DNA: TGTGCCAGCAGTGGAGGACAAGGGTATAACTATGGCTACACCTTC
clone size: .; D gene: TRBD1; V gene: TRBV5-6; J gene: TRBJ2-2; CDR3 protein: CASSLWDRLTGELFF; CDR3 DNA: TGTGCCAGCAGCTTGTGGGACAGACTCACCGGGGAGCTGTTTTTT
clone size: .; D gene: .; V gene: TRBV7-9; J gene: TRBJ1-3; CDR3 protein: CASSLNGVTYF; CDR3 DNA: TGTGCCAGCAGCTTAAACGGTGTTACGTATTTT
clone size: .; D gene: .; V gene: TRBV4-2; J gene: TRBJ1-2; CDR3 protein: CASSQETVDYGYTF; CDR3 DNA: TGTGCCAGCAGCCAAGAGACAGTCGATTATGGCTACACCTTC
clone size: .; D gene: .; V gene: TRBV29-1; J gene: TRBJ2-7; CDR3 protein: CSVLGLSQTPYEQYF; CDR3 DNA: TGCAGCGTATTAGGACTCTCGCAAACCCCTTACGAGCAGTACTTC
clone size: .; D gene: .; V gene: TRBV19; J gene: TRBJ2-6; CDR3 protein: CASRTGSYTGANVLTF; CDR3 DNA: TGTGCCAGTAGGACAGGTTCCTACACTGGGGCCAACGTCCTGACTTTC
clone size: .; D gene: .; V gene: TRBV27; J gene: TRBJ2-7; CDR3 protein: CASSLWRGNTQSFSYEQYF; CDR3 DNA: TGTGCCAGCAGTTTATGGCGGGGTAATACCCAAAGCTTCTCCTACGAGCAGTACTTC
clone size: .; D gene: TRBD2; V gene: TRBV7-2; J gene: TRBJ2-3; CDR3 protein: CASSLVASGGPRDTQYF; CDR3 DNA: TGTGCCAGCAGCTTAGTAGCGAGCGGGGGGCCTCGGGATACGCAGTATTTT
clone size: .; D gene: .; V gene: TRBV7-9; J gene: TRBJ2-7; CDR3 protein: CASSRPADIPRVQYF; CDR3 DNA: TGTGCCAGCAGCCGGCCCGCGGACATTCCACGAGTGCAGTACTTC
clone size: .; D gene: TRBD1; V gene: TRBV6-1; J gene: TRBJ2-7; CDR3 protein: CASSEGQGAIDEQYF; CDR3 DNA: TGTGCCAGCAGTGAAGGGCAGGGGGCAATCGACGAGCAGTACTTC
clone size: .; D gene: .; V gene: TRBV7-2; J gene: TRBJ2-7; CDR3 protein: CASSTSSYEQYF; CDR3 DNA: TGTGCCAGCAGCACTTCCTCCTACGAGCAGTACTTC
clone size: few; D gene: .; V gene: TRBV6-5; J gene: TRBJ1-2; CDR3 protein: CASSLDTGFYGYTF; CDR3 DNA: TGTGCCAGCAGTCTAGATACAGGGTTCTATGGCTACACCTTC
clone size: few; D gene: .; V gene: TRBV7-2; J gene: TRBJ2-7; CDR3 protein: CASSLAHTSYEQYF; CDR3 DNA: TGTGCCAGCAGCTTAGCCCATACTAGCTACGAGCAGTACTTC
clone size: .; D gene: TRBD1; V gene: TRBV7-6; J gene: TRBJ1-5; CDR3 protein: CASSLGQGQPQHF; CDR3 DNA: TGTGCCAGCAGCTTAGGACAGGGTCAGCCCCAGCATTTT
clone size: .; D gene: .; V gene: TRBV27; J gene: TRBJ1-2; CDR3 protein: CASSFSDKAAGYTF; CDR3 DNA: TGTGCCAGCAGTTTCTCCGACAAGGCCGCTGGCTACACCTTC
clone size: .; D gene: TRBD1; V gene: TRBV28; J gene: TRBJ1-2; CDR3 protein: CASRNEGATYGYTF; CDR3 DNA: TGTGCCAGCAGGAATGAGGGGGCGACCTATGGCTACACCTTC
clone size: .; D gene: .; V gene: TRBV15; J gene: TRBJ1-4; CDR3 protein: CATSRRRLNEKLFF; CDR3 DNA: TGTGCCACCAGCAGGCGGAGGCTAAATGAAAAACTGTTTTTT
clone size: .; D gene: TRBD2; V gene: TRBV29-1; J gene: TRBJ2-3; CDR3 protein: CSVELAGADTQYF; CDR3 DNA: TGCAGCGTTGAACTAGCGGGAGCAGATACGCAGTATTTT
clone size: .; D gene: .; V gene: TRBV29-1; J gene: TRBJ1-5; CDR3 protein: CSVTPTGDSNQPQHF; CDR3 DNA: TGCAGCGTTACCCCGACAGGAGATAGCAATCAGCCCCAGCATTTT
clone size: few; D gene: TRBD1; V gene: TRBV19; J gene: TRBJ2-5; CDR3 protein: CASSMGQGSVTQYF; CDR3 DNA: TGTGCCAGTAGTATGGGACAGGGATCTGTGACCCAGTACTTC
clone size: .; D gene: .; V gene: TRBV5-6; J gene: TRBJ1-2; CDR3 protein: CASSLTSRGDGYTF; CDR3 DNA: TGTGCCAGCAGCTTGACCAGCAGGGGAGATGGCTACACCTTC
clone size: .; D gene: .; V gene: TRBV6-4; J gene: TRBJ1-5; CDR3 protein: CASSEHRGQPQHF; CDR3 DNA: TGTGCCAGCAGTGAACATAGGGGTCAGCCCCAGCATTTT
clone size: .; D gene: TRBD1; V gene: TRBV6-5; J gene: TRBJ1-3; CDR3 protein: CASSYVQGSGNTIYF; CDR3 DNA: TGTGCCAGCAGTTACGTACAGGGGTCTGGAAACACCATATATTTT
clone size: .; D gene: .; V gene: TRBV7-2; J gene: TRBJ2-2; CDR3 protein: CASSSPPYGGGETGELFF; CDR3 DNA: TGTGCCAGCAGCTCTCCTCCGTATGGCGGAGGGGAAACCGGGGAGCTGTTTTTT
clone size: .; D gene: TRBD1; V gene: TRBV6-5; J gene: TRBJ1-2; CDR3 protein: CASSYLQGNYGYTF; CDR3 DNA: TGTGCCAGCAGTTATCTACAGGGGAACTATGGCTACACCTTC
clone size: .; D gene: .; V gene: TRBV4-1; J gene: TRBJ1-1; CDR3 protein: CASSQDVRYTEAFF; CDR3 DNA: TGCGCCAGCAGCCAAGATGTTCGTTACACTGAAGCTTTCTTT
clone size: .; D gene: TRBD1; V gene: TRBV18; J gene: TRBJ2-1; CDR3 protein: CASSPSGTGYNEQFF; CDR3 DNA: TGTGCCAGCTCACCAAGTGGGACAGGCTACAATGAGCAGTTCTTC
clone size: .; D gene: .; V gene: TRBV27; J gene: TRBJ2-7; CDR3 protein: CASSLTSAGNVLREQYF; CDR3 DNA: TGTGCCAGCAGTTTAACCTCGGCCGGGAACGTACTACGAGAGCAGTACTTC
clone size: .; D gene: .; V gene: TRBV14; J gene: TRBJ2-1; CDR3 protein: CASSQEGGAYNEQFF; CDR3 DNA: TGTGCCAGCAGCCAAGAAGGGGGGGCCTACAATGAGCAGTTCTTC